These 27 T cell receptor beta chains share one sample of origin, sequenced in a study of cytomegalovirus exposure and HLA in healthy donors. A multiplex PCR was run with 60 Vbeta primers and 13 Jbeta primers. Profiled with immunoSEQ multiplex PCR; TCRdb holds only in-frame clones, not every one. The sample carries approximately 100,000 clones, 80% to 90% recorded once. Sequencing used PBMCs. Source of these receptors: a woman aged 18 to 35 in good health and CMV-seronegative.

The chain links TRBV7-8 to TRBJ2-7; no clear D gene. V lost 6 bases, J lost 3 bases, and 6 bases lay in between. CDR1 is SGHVS, CDR2 FQNEAQ, per germline. This CDR3 comprises 11 residues. The CDR3 DNA sequence: TGTGCCAGCAGTTCCCTCTACGAGCAGTACTTC. This encodes CASSSLYEQYF. Using reference TRBV7-8 and TRBJ2-7 for the parts outside the CDR3, the full variable domain is GAGVSQSPRYKVAKRGQDVALRCDPISGHVSLFWYQQALGQGPEFLTYFQNEAQLDKSGLPSDRFFAERPEGSVSTLKIQRTQQEDSAVYLCASSSLYEQYFGPGTRLTVT.

V gene TRBV30 combines with J gene TRBJ2-3, with D possibly TRBD1 on 6 matching bases. The CDR3 covers 13 residues. Germline V gives CDR1 GTSNPN, CDR2 SVGIG (reference sequence). V was trimmed by 4 bases and J by 4 bases, leaving 12 bases between them. CDR3 amino acids: CAWNQGKADTQYF. The CDR3 nucleotides are TGTGCCTGGAACCAGGGGAAGGCAGATACGCAGTATTTT.

The CDR3 spells CASSLDRASYEQYF. The CDR3 DNA sequence: TGTGCCAGCAGCTTGGACAGAGCCTCCTACGAGCAGTACTTC. This rearrangement joins TRBV7-6 to TRBJ2-7, with D perhaps TRBD1 (6 bases). V lost 3 bases to trimming and J lost 0 bases, with 9 bases between them. The CDR3 runs 14 residues. The germline CDR1 and CDR2 sequences are SGHVS and FNYEAQ.

The V gene is TRBV5-1, the J gene TRBJ1-5, with 9 bases lining up with TRBD1. Germline CDR1 and CDR2: SGHRS and YFSETQ. Trimming at V came to 3 bases and at J to 3 bases, leaving 4 bases not matched to a gene. The CDR3 is made up of 15 amino acids. The CDR3 region is CASSWRDRDNQPQHF. The CDR3 nucleotides are TGCGCCAGCAGCTGGAGGGACAGGGACAATCAGCCCCAGCATTTT.

A note on this clone: Relative to the germline gene, one junction end is altered; a read error may explain this. The genes are TRBV11-2 and TRBJ2-7; 9 nucleotides align to TRBD2. CDR1 and CDR2 (germline): SGHAT, FQNNGV. The CDR3 has 12 residues. The CDR3 DNA reads as TGTGCCAGCAGCCCAGCTTCGCGGGGGGGATTCTTC. It translates to CASSPASRGGFF.

CDR3 DNA: TGCAGCGTGAATAGCGGGAGTTTGTACGAGCAGTACTTC. Amino acid sequence: CSVNSGSLYEQYF. The chain recombines TRBV29-1 with TRBJ2-7, with 9 bases matching TRBD2. CDR3 length: 13 residues. Germline V gives CDR1 SQVTM, CDR2 ANQGSEA. With V trimmed by 6 bases and J by 4 bases, 7 bases remained unmatched.

This rearrangement joins TRBV5-1 to TRBJ1-1; 10 bases are a match to TRBD1. The ends lost 1 base at V and 3 bases at J; junction bases unmatched: 6. CDR1 is SGHRS, CDR2 YFSETQ, per germline. The CDR3 loop spans 16 amino acids. CDR3 amino acids: CASSLISGQGYTEAFF. CDR3 DNA sequence: TGCGCCAGCAGCTTGATATCGGGACAGGGGTACACTGAAGCTTTCTTT.

The rearrangement uses TRBV19 and TRBJ2-2; 7 positions match TRBD1. CDR1 and CDR2 (germline): LNHDA, SQIVND (reference sequence). V was pared by 7 bases and J by 2 bases, with 7 bases of the junction left unmatched. The CDR3 has 15 residues. CDR3 in amino acids: CASTPRQGNTGELFF. The DNA for the CDR3 is TGTGCCAGTACCCCCCGACAGGGTAACACCGGGGAGCTGTTTTTT.

This clone was observed a few times. CDR3 amino acids: CASSPTSGTDTQYF. The CDR3 DNA reads TGTGCCAGCAGCCCGACTAGCGGCACAGATACGCAGTATTTT. The rearrangement links TRBV7-9 to TRBJ2-3, with 8 nucleotides matching TRBD2. Germline values: CDR1 SEHNR, CDR2 FQNEAQ (reference sequence). The CDR3 runs 14 residues. Trimming cost V 5 bases and J 1 base; bases outside gene matches: 2.

This clone appeared a single time. The gene calls are TRBV7-3 and TRBJ2-7, with 8 bases identical to TRBD2. Germline CDR1 SGHTA, CDR2 FQGTGA. V shed 3 bases and J 4 bases; nucleotides not matched to a gene: 8. The CDR3 is made up of 15 amino acids. CDR3 in DNA: TGTGCCAGCAGCTTGGAGCGGGGGACCCCATACGAGCAGTACTTC. Encoded protein: CASSLERGTPYEQYF.

The sample holds one count of this clone. The V call is TRBV6-5, the J call TRBJ2-7; 9 bases align to TRBD1. Germline assignment: CDR1 MNHEY and CDR2 SVGAGI. J lost 3 bases, V lost 5 bases, and 5 bases had no gene match. There are 14 residues in the CDR3. CDR3 amino acids: CASSRDRVIYEQYF. CDR3 bases: TGTGCCAGCAGTCGGGACAGGGTAATCTACGAGCAGTACTTC.

The chain carries TRBV6-1 and TRBJ2-5; 11 bases line up with TRBD1. The end of the DNA aligns better with TRBJ2-7, so the J call may be wrong. The germline V gene encodes CDR1 MNHNS and CDR2 SASEGT. The CDR3 has 14 residues. This chain's CDR3 is CASSEWTGGGEQYF. CDR3 sequence (DNA): TGTGCCAGCAGTGAATGGACAGGGGGCGGCGAGCAGTACTTC.

The chain recombines TRBV7-8 with TRBJ2-3; 9 bases fit TRBD1. The germline CDR1 and CDR2 sequences are SGHVS and FQNEAQ. Germline trimming cut 5 bases from V and 5 bases from J; bases unmatched to any gene: 2. The CDR3 loop spans 13 amino acids. The CDR3, as DNA: TGTGCCAGCAGCGTGGACAGGGGAGATACGCAGTATTTT. Translation gives CASSVDRGDTQYF.

The CDR3: CASSAQLAGDGTDTQYF. The DNA of the CDR3 is TGCGCCAGCAGCGCCCAACTAGCGGGAGACGGCACAGATACGCAGTATTTT. The J gene is TRBJ2-3, the V gene TRBV5-1, with TRBD2 matching 11 bases. The CDR3 totals 17 residues. Germline V gives CDR1 SGHRS, CDR2 YFSETQ. V trimming: 4 bases; J trimming: 1 base; junction bases outside the gene matches: 8.

This clone was detected only a few times. This chain connects TRBV5-1 to TRBJ2-1, with 7 positions matching TRBD1. V was clipped by 6 bases and J by 8 bases; unmatched bases: 11. This CDR3 is built from 14 residues. Germline CDR1 and CDR2: SGHRS and YFSETQ. CDR3 in amino acids: CASIEQGRGDEQFF. CDR3 nucleotide sequence: TGCGCCAGCATCGAACAGGGGAGAGGGGATGAGCAGTTCTTC.

This chain's CDR3 is CASSLGGDRGRYEQYF. CDR3 nucleotide sequence: TGTGCCAGCAGCTTAGGGGGGGACAGGGGGCGATACGAGCAGTACTTC. The chain couples TRBV7-2 to TRBJ2-7, with 12 bases fitting TRBD1. Germline lookup yields CDR1 SGHTA and CDR2 FQGNSA. There are 16 residues in the CDR3. V shed 1 base and J 4 bases; nucleotides not matched to a gene: 5.

The V gene is TRBV28, the J gene TRBJ1-4; D is possibly TRBD1 (5 bases). CDR3 length equals 16 residues. Germline lookup yields CDR1 MDHEN and CDR2 SYDVKM. With 4 bases removed from V and 3 bases from J, the gap between germline ends came to 15 bases. In DNA form, the CDR3 reads TGTGCCAGCAGTTCCCGGGGGGGTTTGTCTAATGAAAAACTGTTTTTT. Its translation is CASSSRGGLSNEKLFF. Using reference TRBV28 and TRBJ1-4 for the parts outside the CDR3, the full variable domain is DVKVTQSSRYLVKRTGEKVFLECVQDMDHENMFWYRQDPGLGLRLIYFSYDVKMKEKGDIPEGYSVSREKKERFSLILESASTNQTSMYLCASSSRGGLSNEKLFFGSGTQLSVL.

This clone was detected once. The genes are TRBV6-9 and TRBJ1-1, with a tentative D call TRBD1 (5 bases). V was shortened by 8 bases and J by 1 base, with 11 bases between the two germline ends. Germline assignment: CDR1 MNHGY and CDR2 SVAAGI. The CDR3 spans 13 residues. The DNA for the CDR3 is TGTGCCAGCGACAGCGCCCCGAACACTGAAGCTTTCTTT. Residues: CASDSAPNTEAFF.

This chain connects TRBV15 to TRBJ2-3; 9 nucleotides line up with TRBD1. CDR3 length equals 16 residues. The germline V gene encodes CDR1 LNHNV and CDR2 YYDKDF (reference sequence). V was pared by 1 base and J by 2 bases, with 4 bases of the junction left unmatched. The CDR3 bases are TGTGCCACCAGCAGAGGGACAGGGGATTTCACAGATACGCAGTATTTT. Protein product: CATSRGTGDFTDTQYF.

The V call is TRBV5-1, the J call TRBJ2-1; TRBD2 aligns across 9 bases. This CDR3 region has 15 residues. Germline V gene sequence: CDR1 SGHRS, CDR2 YFSETQ. J lost 9 bases, V lost 2 bases, and 9 bases had no gene match. This CDR3 reads CASSLTPSGNSEQFF. The CDR3 DNA reads as TGCGCCAGCAGCTTAACACCTAGCGGGAATAGTGAGCAGTTCTTC.

The genes are TRBV28 and TRBJ1-1; weak D call: TRBD1 (5 bases). The ends were cut back, 2 bases at V and 1 base at J, with 8 bases in the middle. The germline gives CDR1 MDHEN, CDR2 SYDVKM. The CDR3 spans 14 residues. CDR3: CASSLVRENTEAFF. The CDR3 DNA follows: TGTGCCAGCAGTTTAGTCAGGGAGAACACTGAAGCTTTCTTT.

The chain joins TRBV7-8 to TRBJ2-7; a possible D gene is TRBD2 (6 bases). This CDR3 spans 15 amino acids. Trimming took 3 bases from V and 4 from J, leaving 16 bases between them. Germline-derived CDR1 and CDR2 are SGHVS and FQNEAQ. In DNA, the CDR3 is TGTGCCAGCAGCTTTGGAGTTGCGGGGAGGTACGAGCAGTACTTC. Protein product: CASSFGVAGRYEQYF.

The gene calls are TRBV4-1 and TRBJ1-6, with D uncertain. This CDR3 has 19 amino acids. Germline V gene data show CDR1 as MGHRA and CDR2 as YSYEKL. V was clipped by 3 bases and J by 0 bases, with 18 bases between them. The CDR3 sequence is CASSQGVHSGSSYNSPLHF. CDR3 bases: TGCGCCAGCAGCCAGGGTGTACACTCGGGGAGCTCCTATAATTCACCCCTCCACTTT.

The rearrangement uses TRBV7-3 and TRBJ2-1; TRBD2 is a possible D gene (6 bases). Trimming shortened V by 5 bases and J by 2 bases, and 13 bases separated the two germline ends. CDR3 length: 15 residues. CDR1 is SGHTA and CDR2 is FQGTGA in the germline V gene. The CDR3 here is CASSPYGEAYNEQFF. The CDR3 nucleotides read TGTGCCAGCAGCCCCTATGGGGAGGCCTACAATGAGCAGTTCTTC.

The rearrangement uses TRBV7-8 and TRBJ1-2; D is undetermined. The CDR3 is made up of 15 amino acids. The germline gives CDR1 SGHVS, CDR2 FQNEAQ. Trimming removed 2 bases from V and 8 bases from J, with 18 bases in between. The CDR3 DNA is TGTGCCAGCAGCTTAAACCGAATAGGGAGTTGGGGCTACACCTTC. Translation: CASSLNRIGSWGYTF.

Comment on this clone: The sample holds other DNA sequences that translate to the same CDR3. The rearrangement uses TRBV30 and TRBJ2-7, with 7 bases fitting TRBD2. Germline assignment: CDR1 GTSNPN and CDR2 SVGIG (reference sequence). This CDR3 spans 12 amino acids. The junction had 1 base not matched to a gene; V was cut back by 4 bases and J by 1 base. CDR3 region: CAWTSGSYEQYF. In nucleotides, the CDR3 is TGTGCCTGGACTAGCGGTTCCTACGAGCAGTACTTC.

The gene calls are TRBV9 and TRBJ2-7; D ambiguous. The germline CDR1 and CDR2 sequences are SGDLS and YYNGEE. The CDR3 is 13 residues long. V was shortened by 4 bases and J by 7 bases, with 15 bases between the two germline ends. The CDR3 sequence: CASSKRSDGEQYF. The CDR3 nucleotides are TGTGCCAGCAGCAAACGCAGCGACGGGGAGCAGTACTTC.